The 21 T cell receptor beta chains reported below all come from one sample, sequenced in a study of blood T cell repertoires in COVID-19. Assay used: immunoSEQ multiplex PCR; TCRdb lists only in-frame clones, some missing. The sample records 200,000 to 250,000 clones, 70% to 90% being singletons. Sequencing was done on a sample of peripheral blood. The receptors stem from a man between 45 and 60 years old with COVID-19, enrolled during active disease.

In nucleotides, the CDR3 is TGTGCCAGCAGCTTGGCAGGGGGTCCCTCTGGAAACACCATATATTTT. Protein product: CASSLAGGPSGNTIYF. The J gene is TRBJ1-3, the V gene TRBV5-5, with TRBD1 identical over 7 bases. This CDR3 is 16 amino acids long. J lost 0 bases, V lost 0 bases, and 3 bases had no gene match. CDR1 and CDR2 from the germline V gene are SGHKS and YYEKEE (reference sequence).

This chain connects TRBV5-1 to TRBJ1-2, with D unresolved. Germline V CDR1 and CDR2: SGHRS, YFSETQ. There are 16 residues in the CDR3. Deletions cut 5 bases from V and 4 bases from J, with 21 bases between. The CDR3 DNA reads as TGCGCCAGCAGTCGGCGGACCCCTACTGAGGGCTATGGCTACACCTTC. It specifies CASSRRTPTEGYGYTF. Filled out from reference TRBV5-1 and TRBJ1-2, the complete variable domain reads KAGVTQTPRYLIKTRGQQVTLSCSPISGHRSVSWYQQTPGQGLQFLFEYFSETQRNKGNFPGRFSGRQFSNSRSEMNVSTLELGDSALYLCASSRRTPTEGYGYTFGSGTRLTVV.

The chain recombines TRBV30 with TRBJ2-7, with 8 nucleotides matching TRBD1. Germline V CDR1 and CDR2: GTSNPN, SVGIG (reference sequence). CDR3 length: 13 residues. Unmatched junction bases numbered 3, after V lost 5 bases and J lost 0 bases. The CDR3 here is CAWGTGGSYEQYF. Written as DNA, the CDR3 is TGTGCCTGGGGGACAGGAGGCTCCTACGAGCAGTACTTC.

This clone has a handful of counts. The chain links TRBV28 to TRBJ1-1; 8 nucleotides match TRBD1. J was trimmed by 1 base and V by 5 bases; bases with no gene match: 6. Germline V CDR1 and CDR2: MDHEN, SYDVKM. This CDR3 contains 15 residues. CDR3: CASSGPGTGNTEAFF. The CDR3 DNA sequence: TGTGCCAGCAGTGGTCCCGGGACAGGGAACACTGAAGCTTTCTTT.

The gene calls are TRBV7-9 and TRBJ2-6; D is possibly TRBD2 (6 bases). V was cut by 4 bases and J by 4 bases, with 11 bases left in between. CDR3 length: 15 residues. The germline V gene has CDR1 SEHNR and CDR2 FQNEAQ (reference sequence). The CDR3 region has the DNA TGTGCCAGCAGCTGGAGGGCCGCCGGGGCCAACGTCCTGACTTTC. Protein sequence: CASSWRAAGANVLTF.

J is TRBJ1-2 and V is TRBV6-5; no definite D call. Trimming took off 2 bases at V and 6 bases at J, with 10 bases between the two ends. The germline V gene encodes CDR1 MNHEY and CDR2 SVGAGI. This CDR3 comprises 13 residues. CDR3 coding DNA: TGTGCCAGCAGTTACCCCGGACTCAATGGCTACACCTTC. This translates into CASSYPGLNGYTF.

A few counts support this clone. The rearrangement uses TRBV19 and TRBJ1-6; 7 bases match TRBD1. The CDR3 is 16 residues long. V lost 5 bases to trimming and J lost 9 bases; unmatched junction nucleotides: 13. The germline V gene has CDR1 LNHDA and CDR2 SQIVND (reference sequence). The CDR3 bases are TGTGCCAGTAGTGCCAGCGGACAGGCCCTCAGTTCACCCCTCCACTTT. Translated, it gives CASSASGQALSSPLHF.

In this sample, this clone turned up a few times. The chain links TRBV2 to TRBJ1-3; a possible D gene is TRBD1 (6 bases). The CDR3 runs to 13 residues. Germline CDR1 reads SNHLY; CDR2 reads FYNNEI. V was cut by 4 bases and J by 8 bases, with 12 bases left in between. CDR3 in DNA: TGTGCCAGCAGTGTAGGGGGTCGAGACACCATATATTTT. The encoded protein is CASSVGGRDTIYF.

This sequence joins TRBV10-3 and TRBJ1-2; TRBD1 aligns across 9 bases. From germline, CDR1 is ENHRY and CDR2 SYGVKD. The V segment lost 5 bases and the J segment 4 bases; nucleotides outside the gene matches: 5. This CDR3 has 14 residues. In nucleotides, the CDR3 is TGTGCCATCAGTCGGGACAGGGCAACCTATGGCTACACCTTC. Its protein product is CAISRDRATYGYTF.

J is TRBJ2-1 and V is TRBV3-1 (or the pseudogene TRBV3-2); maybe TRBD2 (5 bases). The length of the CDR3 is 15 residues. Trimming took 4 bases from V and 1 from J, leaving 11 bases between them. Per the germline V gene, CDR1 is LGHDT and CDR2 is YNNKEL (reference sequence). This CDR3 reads CASSRFGESYNEQFF. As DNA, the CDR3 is TGTGCCAGCAGCCGATTCGGGGAATCCTACAATGAGCAGTTCTTC.

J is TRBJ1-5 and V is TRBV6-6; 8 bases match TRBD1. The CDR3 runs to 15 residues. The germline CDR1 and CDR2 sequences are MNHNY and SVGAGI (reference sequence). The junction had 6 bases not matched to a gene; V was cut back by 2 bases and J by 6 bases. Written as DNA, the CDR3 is TGTGCCAGCAGTTACCGACAGGGGAGTGGTCAGCCCCAGCATTTT. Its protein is CASSYRQGSGQPQHF.

The CDR3 region is CASSLRGGGVYEQFF. In DNA, the CDR3 is TGTGCCAGCAGTTTACGGGGCGGGGGTGTGTATGAGCAGTTCTTC. The chain is built from TRBV27 and TRBJ2-1; 7 nucleotides agree with TRBD2. V lost 2 bases, J lost 8 bases, and 9 bases stayed unmatched. This CDR3 contains 15 residues. CDR1 is MNHEY, CDR2 SMNVEV, per germline (reference sequence).

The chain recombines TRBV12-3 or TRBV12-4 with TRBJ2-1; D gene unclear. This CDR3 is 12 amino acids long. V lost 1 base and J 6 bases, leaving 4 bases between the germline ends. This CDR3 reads CASSLDRNEQFF. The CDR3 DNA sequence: TGTGCCAGCAGTTTAGATCGCAATGAGCAGTTCTTC.

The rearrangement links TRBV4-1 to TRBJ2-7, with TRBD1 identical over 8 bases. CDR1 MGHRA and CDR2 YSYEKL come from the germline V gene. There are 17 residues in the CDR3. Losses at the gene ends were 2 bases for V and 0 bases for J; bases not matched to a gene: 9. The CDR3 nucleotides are TGCGCCAGCAGCCAAAAAACACCGGGACAGGACTCCTACGAGCAGTACTTC. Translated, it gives CASSQKTPGQDSYEQYF.

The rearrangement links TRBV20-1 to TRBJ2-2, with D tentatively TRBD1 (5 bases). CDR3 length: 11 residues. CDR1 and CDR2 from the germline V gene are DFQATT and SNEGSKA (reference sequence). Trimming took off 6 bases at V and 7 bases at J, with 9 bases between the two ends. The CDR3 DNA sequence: TGCAGTGCCAGGACAATCGGGGAGCTGTTTTTT. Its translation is CSARTIGELFF.

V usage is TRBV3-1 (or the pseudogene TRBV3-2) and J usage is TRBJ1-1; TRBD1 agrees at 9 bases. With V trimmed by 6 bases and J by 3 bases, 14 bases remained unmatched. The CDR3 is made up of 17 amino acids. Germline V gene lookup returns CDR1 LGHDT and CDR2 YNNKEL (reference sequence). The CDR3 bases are TGTGCCAGCAGTATTCGGACAGGGGCCAAAGGGGACACTGAAGCTTTCTTT. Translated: CASSIRTGAKGDTEAFF.

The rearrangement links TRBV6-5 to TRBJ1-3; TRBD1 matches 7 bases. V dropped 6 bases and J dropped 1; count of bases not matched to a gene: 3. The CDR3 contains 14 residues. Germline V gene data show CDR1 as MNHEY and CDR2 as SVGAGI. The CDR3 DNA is TGTGCCAGCAGACCAGGGGGTTCTGGAAACACCATATATTTT. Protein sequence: CASRPGGSGNTIYF.

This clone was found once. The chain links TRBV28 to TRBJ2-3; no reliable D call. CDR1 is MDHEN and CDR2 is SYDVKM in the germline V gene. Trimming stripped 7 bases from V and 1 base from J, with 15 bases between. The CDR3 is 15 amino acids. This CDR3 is CASISSAAGTDTQYF. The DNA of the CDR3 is TGTGCCAGCATAAGCAGCGCGGCTGGCACAGATACGCAGTATTTT.

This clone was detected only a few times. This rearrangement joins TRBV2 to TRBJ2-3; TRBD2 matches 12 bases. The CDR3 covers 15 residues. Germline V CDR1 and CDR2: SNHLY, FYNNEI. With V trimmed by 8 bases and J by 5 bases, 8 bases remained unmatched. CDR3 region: CASFSSGGVGDTQYF. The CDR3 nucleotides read TGTGCCAGCTTCTCTAGCGGGGGGGTAGGAGATACGCAGTATTTT.

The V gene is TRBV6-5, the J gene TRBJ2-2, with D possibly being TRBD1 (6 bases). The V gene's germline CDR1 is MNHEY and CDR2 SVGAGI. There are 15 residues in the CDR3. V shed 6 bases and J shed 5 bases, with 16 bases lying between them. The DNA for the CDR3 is TGTGCCAGCAGCCCGAGGGGGTTCTTTACCGGGGAGCTGTTTTTT. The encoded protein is CASSPRGFFTGELFF.

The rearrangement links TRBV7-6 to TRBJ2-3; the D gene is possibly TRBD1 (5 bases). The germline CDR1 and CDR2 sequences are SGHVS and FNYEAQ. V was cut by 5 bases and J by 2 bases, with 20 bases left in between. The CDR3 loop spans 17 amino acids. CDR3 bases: TGTGCCAGCAGCCCCTCAGGGAACCCCTACCCCACAGATACGCAGTATTTT. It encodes CASSPSGNPYPTDTQYF.